This record covers a single T cell receptor beta chain. Its antigen is currently unknown. The sample belongs to a study of T-cell memory formation after mild COVID-19. Study summary: Clusters of TCRs were largely donor specific. Whole-study findings and limits: The study found balanced CD4/CD8 in clones contracting day 15 to 85 and a CD4+ lean in later expanders. Cross-reactive memory apparently joined, as some responding clones appeared in pre-infection memory.

CDR3 length: 16 amino acids. V lost 4 bases and J 1 base, leaving 14 bases between the germline ends. TCR alpha and TCR beta cDNA libraries carrying sample barcodes and UMIs were produced by 5'RACE using constant-segment primers. Each CDR3 protein is one row after TCRdb ran MiXCR on the 5' RACE reads. The data show roughly 450,000 distinct CDR3 sequences, 18% seen once. The specimen was PBMCs or a T cell subset sorted from them (not recorded which). The V and J genes are TRBV12-3 or TRBV12-4 and TRBJ1-5; D gene uncertain. This clonotype was obtained from an adult woman who had mild COVID-19 (a few samples of this study predate the infection). Cell type and time point are not known. CDR3 protein: CASSSQSQRSNQPQHF. DNA of the CDR3: TGTGCCAGCAGTTCCCAGTCCCAGCGAAGCAATCAGCCCCAGCATTTT.